Listed below are T cell receptor beta chains from one sample, sequenced in a study of early T cells in non-severe SARS-CoV-2 infection. TCRdb re-called the 5' RACE reads through MiXCR, storing one row per CDR3 protein. The repertoire includes roughly 18,000 distinct CDR3 sequences, roughly 6.1% of them detected once, and approximately 6.5% sits in the top ten. Sequencing input: whole blood. The receptors stem from an adult who was a healthcare worker with PCR-confirmed SARS-CoV-2 infection or an uninfected control (not recorded which). Each CDR3 is given with its conserved first and last residue. D genes are given only for firm matches. The listing skips clone size in some rows; elsewhere it reads once, few, many or a size class.

cdr3_nt: TGTGCCAGCTCACCATTTGAACGAGCCCCAGATACGCAGTATTTT
cdr3_aa: CASSPFERAPDTQYF
v_call: TRBV18
j_call: TRBJ2-3
d_call: -
clone_size: medium-sized

cdr3_nt: TGTGCCAGCAGCGGGATGGTCACCACGGGCTTTCGGCCTCCCACAGATACGCAGTATTTT
cdr3_aa: CASSGMVTTGFRPPTDTQYF
v_call: TRBV7-6
j_call: TRBJ2-3
d_call: -
clone_size: -

cdr3_nt: TGTGCCAGCAGCCTTCATAGGGACCTCCGTTCCAACAATGAGCAGTTCTTC
cdr3_aa: CASSLHRDLRSNNEQFF
v_call: TRBV11-2
j_call: TRBJ2-1
d_call: -
clone_size: medium-sized

cdr3_nt: TGCGCCAGCAGCCCGGGAGGCCCAGGGGCAGGAGGCTACACCTTC
cdr3_aa: CASSPGGPGAGGYTF
v_call: TRBV5-1
j_call: TRBJ1-2
d_call: -
clone_size: many

cdr3_nt: TGCGCCAGCAGCCAAGGTAAAGGGGCGGGCACTGAAGCTTTCTTT
cdr3_aa: CASSQGKGAGTEAFF
v_call: TRBV4-1
j_call: TRBJ1-1
d_call: -
clone_size: many

cdr3_nt: TGTGCCAGCAGTTCGGGACAAAACTCCTACGAGCAGTACTTC
cdr3_aa: CASSSGQNSYEQYF
v_call: TRBV28
j_call: TRBJ2-7
d_call: -
clone_size: many

cdr3_nt: TGCGCCAGCAGTGGGACACGCGACTATGGCTACACCTTC
cdr3_aa: CASSGTRDYGYTF
v_call: TRBV10-2
j_call: TRBJ1-2
d_call: -
clone_size: many

cdr3_nt: TGCAGTGCTGGGGGGTGGACAGGGAGTGTCTATGGCTACACCTTC
cdr3_aa: CSAGGWTGSVYGYTF
v_call: TRBV20-1
j_call: TRBJ1-2
d_call: TRBD1
clone_size: many

cdr3_nt: TGCAGCGCTTTGGGACTAGCGGGAGCCGAGCAGTACTTC
cdr3_aa: CSALGLAGAEQYF
v_call: TRBV29-1
j_call: TRBJ2-7
d_call: TRBD2
clone_size: -

cdr3_nt: TGTGCCAGCAGCTCACGGGCAGGCTATAGCAATCAGCCCCAGCATTTT
cdr3_aa: CASSSRAGYSNQPQHF
v_call: TRBV21-1
j_call: TRBJ1-5
d_call: -
clone_size: many

cdr3_nt: TGTGCCAGCAGCCCCATGGAGGGCACAGATACGCAGTATTTT
cdr3_aa: CASSPMEGTDTQYF
v_call: TRBV12-3/TRBV12-4
j_call: TRBJ2-3
d_call: -
clone_size: -

cdr3_nt: TGTGCCAGCAGTCTCGTCGGTGGGGTCGGAAACATTCAGTACTTC
cdr3_aa: CASSLVGGVGNIQYF
v_call: TRBV27
j_call: TRBJ2-4
d_call: -
clone_size: many

cdr3_nt: TGTGCCAGCAGTTTAAGTGGGGATCAGCCCCAGCATTTT
cdr3_aa: CASSLSGDQPQHF
v_call: TRBV12-3/TRBV12-4
j_call: TRBJ1-5
d_call: -
clone_size: many

cdr3_nt: TGCGCCAGCATGGCCGGGACTAGCGAACCCCAGTACTTC
cdr3_aa: CASMAGTSEPQYF
v_call: TRBV10-2
j_call: TRBJ2-7
d_call: TRBD2
clone_size: many

cdr3_nt: TGTGCCACCAGGAGCGGGAGGATGAGCACCGGGGAGCTGTTTTTT
cdr3_aa: CATRSGRMSTGELFF
v_call: TRBV24-1
j_call: TRBJ2-2
d_call: TRBD2
clone_size: many

cdr3_nt: TGTGCCAGCACGCCCGGGGGGCCTCGGGTGGACAATCAGCCCCAGCATTTT
cdr3_aa: CASTPGGPRVDNQPQHF
v_call: TRBV28
j_call: TRBJ1-5
d_call: -
clone_size: many

cdr3_nt: TGTGCCAGCAGTGACGGCGCGGGACCCTACGAGCAGTACTTC
cdr3_aa: CASSDGAGPYEQYF
v_call: TRBV6-1
j_call: TRBJ2-7
d_call: -
clone_size: many

cdr3_nt: TGCGCCAGCAGCCAAGTCCTTTTAGGTGCCTCCTACAATGAGCAGTTCTTC
cdr3_aa: CASSQVLLGASYNEQFF
v_call: TRBV4-1
j_call: TRBJ2-1
d_call: -
clone_size: few

cdr3_nt: TGTGCCAGCAGCTCAGGGACAGTAACTCGAGAGACCCAGTACTTC
cdr3_aa: CASSSGTVTRETQYF
v_call: TRBV5-6
j_call: TRBJ2-5
d_call: TRBD1
clone_size: many

cdr3_nt: TGTGCCAGCAGTTTTGGTGACGTGCGCTACGAGCAGTACTTC
cdr3_aa: CASSFGDVRYEQYF
v_call: TRBV12-3/TRBV12-4
j_call: TRBJ2-7
d_call: -
clone_size: medium-sized

cdr3_nt: TGTGCCAGCAGCTTAGCCCCAGGGGGGGCCGGGGAGCTGTTTTTT
cdr3_aa: CASSLAPGGAGELFF
v_call: TRBV7-9
j_call: TRBJ2-2
d_call: -
clone_size: few

cdr3_nt: TGCGCCAGCAGCGCCCCGGGCATCCGCTACTACGAGCAGTACTTC
cdr3_aa: CASSAPGIRYYEQYF
v_call: TRBV5-1
j_call: TRBJ2-7
d_call: -
clone_size: many

cdr3_nt: TGTGCCAGCAGTTACTCACAGGTGGTGGAGACCCAGTACTTC
cdr3_aa: CASSYSQVVETQYF
v_call: TRBV6-2/TRBV6-3
j_call: TRBJ2-5
d_call: -
clone_size: -

cdr3_nt: TGTGCCAGCAGCTTAAACAGGGTGGATACGCAGTATTTT
cdr3_aa: CASSLNRVDTQYF
v_call: TRBV11-3
j_call: TRBJ2-3
d_call: -
clone_size: many

cdr3_nt: TGCAGTGCTAGACCACCGGGGGAGCTATACAATGAGCAGTTCTTC
cdr3_aa: CSARPPGELYNEQFF
v_call: TRBV20-1
j_call: TRBJ2-1
d_call: -
clone_size: -

cdr3_nt: TGCAGTGCTGAGGGTAAAGAGACCCAGTACTTC
cdr3_aa: CSAEGKETQYF
v_call: TRBV20-1
j_call: TRBJ2-5
d_call: -
clone_size: medium-sized

cdr3_nt: TGTGCCAGCAGTGAGGGGAACACCGGGGAGCTGTTTTTT
cdr3_aa: CASSEGNTGELFF
v_call: TRBV6-4
j_call: TRBJ2-2
d_call: -
clone_size: medium-sized

cdr3_nt: TGTGCCATCGGGGCAGGGCGTAGCACAGATACGCAGTATTTT
cdr3_aa: CAIGAGRSTDTQYF
v_call: TRBV10-3
j_call: TRBJ2-3
d_call: -
clone_size: many

cdr3_nt: TGTGCCAGCAGCCTGGAAAATAGGGAGACCCAGTACTTC
cdr3_aa: CASSLENRETQYF
v_call: TRBV5-6
j_call: TRBJ2-5
d_call: -
clone_size: few

cdr3_nt: TGCAGTGCTAGAGCATCTGGCCTACTACCCTCCTACGAGCAGTACTTC
cdr3_aa: CSARASGLLPSYEQYF
v_call: TRBV20-1
j_call: TRBJ2-7
d_call: -
clone_size: -

cdr3_nt: TGTGCCAGCAGTGAAATGGGACAGGCGAGCTCCTATAATTCACCCCTCCACTTT
cdr3_aa: CASSEMGQASSYNSPLHF
v_call: TRBV2
j_call: TRBJ1-6
d_call: TRBD1
clone_size: many

cdr3_nt: TGTGCCAGCAGTTTAGCGGGCCAGGAACTCTCCTACGAGCAGTACTTC
cdr3_aa: CASSLAGQELSYEQYF
v_call: TRBV12-3/TRBV12-4
j_call: TRBJ2-7
d_call: -
clone_size: many

cdr3_nt: TGTGCCAGCTCACCCCCCTCAGATACGCAGTATTTT
cdr3_aa: CASSPPSDTQYF
v_call: TRBV18
j_call: TRBJ2-3
d_call: -
clone_size: few

cdr3_nt: TGTGCCAGCAGCGTAGGACTAGCGCTAAGCTCCTACGAGCAGTACTTC
cdr3_aa: CASSVGLALSSYEQYF
v_call: TRBV11-2
j_call: TRBJ2-7
d_call: TRBD2
clone_size: many

cdr3_nt: TGTGCCAGCATCGATACCGGGACAGTCCGCTACGAGCAGTACTTC
cdr3_aa: CASIDTGTVRYEQYF
v_call: TRBV7-9
j_call: TRBJ2-7
d_call: TRBD1
clone_size: many

cdr3_nt: TGTGCCAGCAGTTCCTCGGGGGTTGAGACCCAGTACTTC
cdr3_aa: CASSSSGVETQYF
v_call: TRBV12-3/TRBV12-4
j_call: TRBJ2-5
d_call: -
clone_size: many

cdr3_nt: TGCAGCGTTGAAGATCTAGGGACTGAAGCTTTCTTT
cdr3_aa: CSVEDLGTEAFF
v_call: TRBV29-1
j_call: TRBJ1-1
d_call: -
clone_size: few